The 32 T cell receptor beta chains listed next were all sequenced from one sample in a study of naive and memory T cell subsets. The beta constant-region primer was an equimolar mix of two oligonucleotides covering TRBC1 and TRBC2. Ligated cDNA was amplified by four rounds of PCR with nested alpha and beta constant-region primers and SP2. TCRdb analysed the UMI-ligation and nested PCR reads with MiXCR anew, one entry per CDR3 protein. The sample holds 100,000 to 150,000 distinct CDR3 sequences, 36% seen once. Sequencing was carried out using central memory CD4+ T cells from blood. Source of these receptors: a human donor in good health.

The chain uses TRBV5-1 and TRBJ1-1; D is uncertain. This CDR3 is 15 amino acids long. Trimming pared 5 bases from V and 1 base from J, leaving 15 bases between. CDR1 and CDR2 (germline): SGHRS, YFSETQ. The CDR3 bases are TGCGCCAGCAGACAGAAGACGGTGGCGAACACTGAAGCTTTCTTT. Translation: CASRQKTVANTEAFF.

This clonotype was observed once. CDR3 nucleotide sequence: TGTGCCAGCAGTCCACTGACAGGGGGCTCCAATGAGCAGTTCTTC. The encoded protein is CASSPLTGGSNEQFF. The J gene is TRBJ2-1, the V gene TRBV14; 10 nucleotides line up with TRBD1. The J segment lost 6 bases and the V segment lost 6 bases, leaving 8 bases of the junction unmatched. Germline V gene sequence: CDR1 SGHDN, CDR2 FVKESK. The CDR3 extends over 15 amino acids. The full variable domain, completed using reference TRBV14 and TRBJ2-1, is EAGVTQFPSHSVIEKGQTVTLRCDPISGHDNLYWYRRVMGKEIKFLLHFVKESKQDESGMPNNRFLAERTGGTYSTLKVQPAELEDSGVYFCASSPLTGGSNEQFFGPGTRLTVL.

The rearrangement joins TRBV28 to TRBJ2-7; 10 bases match TRBD1. Germline values: CDR1 MDHEN, CDR2 SYDVKM. V shed 5 bases and J 3 bases; nucleotides not matched to a gene: 4. This CDR3 is 14 amino acids long. The CDR3 DNA reads TGTGCCAGCAGTCCGACAGGGGGCAGCTACGAGCAGTACTTC. It yields the protein CASSPTGGSYEQYF.

This clonotype was seen only a few times. The chain has TRBV10-3 and TRBJ2-7; D is possibly TRBD2 (6 bases). The CDR3 loop spans 18 amino acids. Germline CDR1 and CDR2: ENHRY and SYGVKD. Trimming pared 5 bases from V and 0 bases from J, leaving 23 bases between. The CDR3 nucleotides read TGTGCCATCAGTCCACACACGGCGGGGCTAAGTAGCTCCTACGAGCAGTACTTC. Residues: CAISPHTAGLSSSYEQYF.

The sample holds a few counts of this clonotype. V usage is TRBV18 and J usage is TRBJ1-6; TRBD1 might be the D (5 bases). CDR1 KGHSH and CDR2 LQKENI come from the germline V gene. The CDR3 runs to 14 residues. The V and J ends lost 4 bases and 8 bases respectively, with 12 bases between them. In DNA, the CDR3 is TGTGCCAGCTCACTCCCGGGGGTTGATTCACCCCTCCACTTT. Residues: CASSLPGVDSPLHF.

The V call is TRBV3-1, the J call TRBJ2-1; D might be TRBD1 (6 bases). Germline V CDR1 and CDR2: LGHDT, YNNKEL (reference sequence). Deletions cut 0 bases from V and 2 bases from J, with 14 bases between. The CDR3 length is 17 residues. The CDR3 nucleotides read TGTGCCAGCAGCCAAGATCGGATCAGGGGACCCTACAATGAGCAGTTCTTC. Translation: CASSQDRIRGPYNEQFF.

This clonotype was seen ten or more times. The rearrangement uses TRBV28 and TRBJ1-5; no clear D gene. The V gene's germline CDR1 is MDHEN and CDR2 SYDVKM. CDR3 length: 14 amino acids. Trimming cost V 3 bases and J 0 bases, with 6 bases left between them. The CDR3 loop is CASSFLHSNQPQHF. The CDR3, as DNA: TGTGCCAGCAGTTTTCTGCATAGCAATCAGCCCCAGCATTTT.

The chain combines TRBV12-3 or TRBV12-4 with TRBJ2-5; no definite D call. The CDR3 runs 13 residues. V gave up 0 bases and J gave up 7 bases, with 9 bases separating them. CDR3 sequence reads: CASSLARDGTQYF. The DNA for the CDR3 is TGTGCCAGCAGTTTAGCTAGGGATGGGACCCAGTACTTC.

This clonotype showed up just once. The chain recombines TRBV6-2 or TRBV6-3 with TRBJ2-3, with 7 positions matching TRBD2. The trim removed 6 bases at V and 3 bases at J, leaving 6 bases unmatched. Germline CDR1 and CDR2: MNHEY and SVGEGT. The CDR3 is 14 residues long. CDR3 loop: CASRIAGATDTQYF. Written as DNA, the CDR3 is TGTGCCAGCAGAATAGCGGGTGCTACAGATACGCAGTATTTT.

This clonotype has only a few counts. J is TRBJ2-5 and V is TRBV12-3 or TRBV12-4; 12 nucleotides match TRBD2. This CDR3 region has 18 residues. The V and J ends lost 6 bases and 1 base, in that order; junction bases with no gene match: 12. The CDR3 is CASSLTSLAGGSQETQYF. The CDR3 DNA sequence: TGTGCCAGCAGCCTAACCTCTCTAGCGGGGGGGTCCCAAGAGACCCAGTACTTC.

This clonotype turned up a few times. This rearrangement joins TRBV5-1 to TRBJ2-7; TRBD1 agrees at 7 bases. CDR3 length: 15 amino acids. CDR1 is SGHRS and CDR2 is YFSETQ in the germline V gene. V was pared by 2 bases and J by 3 bases, with 8 bases of the junction left unmatched. CDR3 nucleotides: TGCGCCAGCAGCTTTGGGACAGCGCAAGGCTACGAGCAGTACTTC. This encodes CASSFGTAQGYEQYF.

The gene calls are TRBV7-2 and TRBJ2-5; TRBD2 aligns across 8 bases. Germline V gene data show CDR1 as SGHTA and CDR2 as FQGNSA. The ends lost 4 bases at V and 1 base at J; junction bases unmatched: 5. This CDR3 comprises 15 residues. The CDR3: CASSWGLVSQETQYF. As DNA, the CDR3 is TGTGCCAGCAGCTGGGGACTAGTATCCCAAGAGACCCAGTACTTC. Combining the CDR3 with reference TRBV7-2 and TRBJ2-5 gives the whole variable domain GAGVSQSPSNKVTEKGKDVELRCDPISGHTALYWYRQSLGQGLEFLIYFQGNSAPDKSGLPSDRFSAERTGGSVSTLTIQRTQQEDSAVYLCASSWGLVSQETQYFGPGTRLLVL.

Only a few counts were recorded for this clonotype. The chain links TRBV20-1 to TRBJ2-1; 10 nucleotides agree with TRBD2. V gave up 6 bases and J gave up 4 bases; unmatched junction bases: 12. This CDR3 comprises 16 residues. Germline V lookup: CDR1 DFQATT, CDR2 SNEGSKA (reference sequence). CDR3 sequence reads: CSAPPLGLAEYNEQFF. Here the CDR3 DNA reads TGCAGTGCCCCGCCCTTAGGACTAGCGGAATACAATGAGCAGTTCTTC.

This clonotype came up a few times. The V call is TRBV28, the J call TRBJ1-5, with TRBD1 identical over 8 bases. Germline values: CDR1 MDHEN, CDR2 SYDVKM. V lost 8 bases to trimming and J lost 3 bases; unmatched junction nucleotides: 3. CDR3 length: 13 amino acids. The CDR3 DNA sequence: TGTGCCAGCGGGGACAGGTTCAATCAGCCCCAGCATTTT. The encoded protein is CASGDRFNQPQHF.

This clonotype was found a few times. V is TRBV7-9 and J is TRBJ1-4, with D uncertain. The CDR3 totals 12 residues. Germline V lookup: CDR1 SEHNR, CDR2 FQNEAQ (reference sequence). Trimming took off 2 bases at V and 7 bases at J, with 5 bases between the two ends. CDR3: CASSLMPEKLFF. The CDR3 region has the DNA TGTGCCAGCAGCTTAATGCCTGAAAAACTGTTTTTT.

The V and J genes are TRBV15 and TRBJ2-6; D is possibly TRBD1 (6 bases). This CDR3 is built from 15 residues. Between the trimmed V and J ends, which lost 5 bases and 4 bases, there was a span of 12 bases. The V gene's germline CDR1 is LNHNV and CDR2 YYDKDF (reference sequence). The CDR3 nucleotides are TGTGCCACCAGCGGTGCCGGGACAGGGGCCAACGTCCTGACTTTC. As protein: CATSGAGTGANVLTF.

The rearrangement joins TRBV5-1 to TRBJ2-1; 9 nucleotides line up with TRBD2. Per the germline V gene, CDR1 is SGHRS and CDR2 is YFSETQ. Unmatched junction bases numbered 3, after V lost 0 bases and J lost 5 bases. The CDR3 loop spans 15 amino acids. The CDR3 is CASSLASSGNNEQFF. The DNA for the CDR3 is TGCGCCAGCAGCTTGGCGTCTAGCGGGAACAATGAGCAGTTCTTC.

In its sample, this clonotype was seen once. No conserved phenylalanine or tryptophan is present at the end of the CDR3, so a read error is the likely explanation. This chain joins TRBV20-1 and TRBJ2-4, with D uncertain. The germline V gene has CDR1 DFQATT and CDR2 SNEGSKA (reference sequence). The CDR3 is 12 amino acids. Trimming shortened V by 5 bases and J by 2 bases, and 7 bases separated the two germline ends. DNA for the CDR3: TGCAGTGCTCCAGAAACCAAAAACATTCAGTACTGC. Translation: CSAPETKNIQYC.

The sample holds many counts of this clonotype. The chain recombines TRBV5-1 with TRBJ2-1; D might be TRBD1 (7 bases). This CDR3 region has 13 residues. Trimming shortened V by 3 bases and J by 14 bases, and 18 bases separated the two germline ends. Germline CDR1 is SGHRS and CDR2 is YFSETQ. The CDR3 region is CASSSKSDREEFF. Written as DNA, the CDR3 is TGCGCCAGCAGCTCGAAATCTGACAGGGAGGAGTTCTTC.

This clonotype came up many times. This chain joins TRBV11-3 and TRBJ2-1, with unresolved D. The germline V gene encodes CDR1 SGHNT and CDR2 YENEEA. Trimming took 0 bases from V and 5 from J, leaving 8 bases between them. This CDR3 contains 14 residues. The DNA of the CDR3 is TGTGCCAGCAGCTTAGATGGCAGCGACAATGAGCAGTTCTTC. It codes for CASSLDGSDNEQFF.

This clonotype occurred many times. The gene calls are TRBV20-1 and TRBJ2-5; TRBD1 matches 8 bases. Germline values: CDR1 DFQATT, CDR2 SNEGSKA (reference sequence). The CDR3 is 13 amino acids. Trimming cost V 5 bases and J 5 bases; bases outside gene matches: 7. CDR3 loop: CSAARTGLETQYF. The CDR3 DNA reads as TGCAGTGCTGCCAGGACAGGGTTGGAGACCCAGTACTTC.

The CDR3, as DNA: TGTGCCACCAGTGATGTTAATACCCAGCCCCAGCATTTT. Amino acids: CATSDVNTQPQHF. The chain uses TRBV24-1 and TRBJ1-5, with D hard to call. From germline, CDR1 is KGHDR and CDR2 SFDVKD. This CDR3 has 13 residues. Deletions cut 3 bases from V and 7 bases from J, with 9 bases between.

This clonotype was counted many times. The chain joins TRBV6-5 to TRBJ2-3; tentative D call: TRBD1 (6 bases). CDR1 MNHEY and CDR2 SVGAGI come from the germline V gene. The CDR3 length is 14 residues. V was pared by 5 bases and J by 2 bases, with 11 bases between. CDR3 sequence: CASSSGQHTDTQYF. CDR3 sequence (DNA): TGTGCCAGCAGTAGCGGACAGCACACAGATACGCAGTATTTT.

The gene calls are TRBV9 and TRBJ2-7; D not certain. The V gene's germline CDR1 is SGDLS and CDR2 YYNGEE. The V and J ends lost 4 bases and 2 bases respectively, with 10 bases between them. This CDR3 is 13 amino acids long. CDR3 nucleotides: TGTGCCAGCAGCAGGGCAGAGACCTACGAGCAGTACTTC. This gives the protein CASSRAETYEQYF.

This chain uses TRBV29-1 with TRBJ2-1; 8 positions agree with TRBD2. This CDR3 has 15 residues. Germline V gives CDR1 SQVTM, CDR2 ANQGSEA. J gave up 5 bases and V 2 bases, and 8 bases lay outside the gene matches. The chain's CDR3 is CSVETRGGADNEQFF. CDR3 bases: TGCAGCGTTGAAACCCGGGGGGGAGCGGACAATGAGCAGTTCTTC.

The CDR3 loop is CAWIAGAYEQYF. Written as DNA, the CDR3 is TGTGCCTGGATAGCGGGGGCCTACGAGCAGTACTTC. The V gene is TRBV30, the J gene TRBJ2-7, with 9 positions matching TRBD2. CDR3 size: 12 residues. Per the germline V gene, CDR1 is GTSNPN and CDR2 is SVGIG (reference sequence). V gave up 4 bases and J gave up 2 bases; unmatched junction bases: 0.

This clonotype was seen once. The gene calls are TRBV29-1 and TRBJ2-7; D might be TRBD1 or TRBD2, each matching 5 bases. The length of the CDR3 is 13 residues. Trimming removed 6 bases from V and 0 bases from J, with 12 bases in between. Germline CDR1 reads SQVTM; CDR2 reads ANQGSEA. The CDR3 DNA reads as TGCAGCGTCTCTCGGGGCAGCTCCTACGAGCAGTACTTC. Its translation: CSVSRGSSYEQYF.

This clonotype showed up just a few times. The gene calls are TRBV28 and TRBJ2-1; D might be TRBD1 or TRBD2, each matching 6 bases. There are 15 residues in the CDR3. Germline CDR1 MDHEN, CDR2 SYDVKM. V lost 2 bases, J lost 5 bases, and 13 bases lay in between. This CDR3 is CASSLGGTRHNEQFF. CDR3 sequence (DNA): TGTGCCAGCAGTTTAGGGGGGACACGACACAATGAGCAGTTCTTC. The variable domain in full, with the rest retrieved from reference TRBV28 and TRBJ2-1, is DVKVTQSSRYLVKRTGEKVFLECVQDMDHENMFWYRQDPGLGLRLIYFSYDVKMKEKGDIPEGYSVSREKKERFSLILESASTNQTSMYLCASSLGGTRHNEQFFGPGTRLTVL.

This clonotype has only a few counts. The V call is TRBV5-1, the J call TRBJ2-1; weak D call: TRBD2 (6 bases). The germline gives CDR1 SGHRS, CDR2 YFSETQ. V lost 4 bases, J lost 5 bases, and 19 bases lay in between. The CDR3 runs 16 residues. CDR3: CASSPWDSPTNNEQFF. CDR3 nucleotides: TGCGCCAGCAGCCCGTGGGACTCCCCGACTAACAATGAGCAGTTCTTC. The full variable domain, rest sourced from reference TRBV5-1 and TRBJ2-1, is KAGVTQTPRYLIKTRGQQVTLSCSPISGHRSVSWYQQTPGQGLQFLFEYFSETQRNKGNFPGRFSGRQFSNSRSEMNVSTLELGDSALYLCASSPWDSPTNNEQFFGPGTRLTVL.

The rearrangement joins TRBV7-9 to TRBJ2-5; 15 bases match TRBD2. The CDR3 has 16 residues. V was pared by 7 bases and J by 4 bases, with 7 bases of the junction left unmatched. The germline CDR1 and CDR2 sequences are SEHNR and FQNEAQ (reference sequence). The CDR3 spells CASTPGLAGGGETQYF. The CDR3 DNA is TGTGCCAGCACCCCGGGACTAGCGGGAGGAGGAGAGACCCAGTACTTC.

The chain joins TRBV27 to TRBJ2-3; tentative D call: TRBD2 (5 bases). CDR3 length: 14 amino acids. Looked up from germline, CDR1 is MNHEY and CDR2 is SMNVEV (reference sequence). Deletions cut 10 bases from V and 3 bases from J, with 17 bases between. CDR3 coding DNA: TGTGCCACGAGGAGGATCTCAAGGACAGATACGCAGTATTTT. Residues: CATRRISRTDTQYF.

This clonotype came up a few times. The chain recombines TRBV20-1 with TRBJ2-1; 15 bases match TRBD2. The CDR3 contains 16 residues. Germline assignment: CDR1 DFQATT and CDR2 SNEGSKA (reference sequence). Germline trimming cut 5 bases from V and 10 bases from J; bases unmatched to any gene: 12. The CDR3, as DNA: TGCAGTGCTGCCGGACTAGCGGGAGGGGTACTGAGGGAGCAGTTCTTC. Translation: CSAAGLAGGVLREQFF.